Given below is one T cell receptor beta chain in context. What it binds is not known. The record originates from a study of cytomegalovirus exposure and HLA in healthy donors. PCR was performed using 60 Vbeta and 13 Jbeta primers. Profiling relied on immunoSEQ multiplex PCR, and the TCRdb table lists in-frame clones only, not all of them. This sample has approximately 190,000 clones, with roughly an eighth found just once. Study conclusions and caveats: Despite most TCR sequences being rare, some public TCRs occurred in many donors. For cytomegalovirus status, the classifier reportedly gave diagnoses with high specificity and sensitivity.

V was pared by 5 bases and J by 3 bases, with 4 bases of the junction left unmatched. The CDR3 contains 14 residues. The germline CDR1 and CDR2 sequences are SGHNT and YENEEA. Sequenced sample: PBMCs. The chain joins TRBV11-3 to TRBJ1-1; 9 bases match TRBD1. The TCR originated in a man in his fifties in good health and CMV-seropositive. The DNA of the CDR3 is TGTGCCAGCAGCCTCTGGACAGGGGACACTGAAGCTTTCTTT. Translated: CASSLWTGDTEAFF.